The 13 T cell receptor beta chains below were found in one sample sequenced in a study of regulatory T cells in long-lasting Graves disease. Libraries of TCR beta came from iRepertoire HTBI primers plus Arm-PCR of CDR3 regions. TCRdb reprocessed the multiplex PCR reads via MiXCR and lists one record per CDR3 protein. The sample yields about 540,000 distinct CDR3 sequences, 13% seen once. The time point was: newly diagnosed GD, antithyroid drugs for less than 3 months. PBMC RNA was the source of the TCR library. These sequences were also reported in another study, on T cells in Graves' hyperthyroidism and ophthalmopathy.

The sequences come from peripheral blood mononuclear cells (PBMCs), collected at new diagnosis, from a patient treated with antithyroid drugs. The receptors shown here come from a man aged 25-40 years with Graves disease.

J is TRBJ1-4 and V is TRBV19; TRBD1 matches at 10 bases. CDR1 and CDR2 (germline): LNHDA, SQIVND (reference sequence). The CDR3 totals 15 residues. V shed 6 bases and J 7 bases; nucleotides not matched to a gene: 8. The chain's CDR3 is CASSHRDRGGEKLFF. The CDR3 DNA is TGTGCCAGTAGCCACCGGGACAGGGGAGGTGAAAAACTGTTTTTT.

This clonotype was seen a handful of times. The chain recombines TRBV20-1 with TRBJ2-7; D remains unclear. With 3 bases removed from V and 5 bases from J, the gap between germline ends came to 8 bases. In germline, CDR1 is DFQATT, CDR2 SNEGSKA (reference sequence). The CDR3 has 11 residues. The CDR3 here is CSARYNHEQYF. CDR3 bases: TGCAGTGCTAGGTATAACCACGAGCAGTACTTC.

This clonotype has more than one count but fewer than ten. The chain is built from TRBV19 and TRBJ2-2; no clear D gene. Looked up from germline, CDR1 is LNHDA and CDR2 is SQIVND (reference sequence). The V end lost 4 bases, the J end lost 1 base, and 22 bases lay between the germline ends. The CDR3 has 19 residues. CDR3 nucleotide sequence: TGTGCCAGTAGTACGGACCCCGCCCCCCTATCCTGGAACACCGGGGAGCTGTTTTTT. Translation: CASSTDPAPLSWNTGELFF.

Ten or more counts support this clonotype. This chain connects TRBV30 to TRBJ1-1; D unclear. The CDR3 is 13 residues long. Trimming took off 2 bases at V and 1 base at J, with 8 bases between the two ends. CDR1 GTSNPN and CDR2 SVGIG come from the germline V gene (reference sequence). Here the CDR3 reads CAWSQGRNTEAFF. The CDR3 DNA is TGTGCCTGGAGTCAAGGTAGGAACACTGAAGCTTTCTTT.

This clonotype was observed at least ten times. CDR3 region: CATSGEGGMRTYNEQFF. The CDR3 nucleotides read TGTGCCACCAGTGGTGAAGGGGGCATGCGTACGTACAATGAGCAGTTCTTC. The rearrangement links TRBV24-1 to TRBJ2-1, with TRBD1 identical over 7 bases. This CDR3 contains 17 residues. The trim removed 5 bases at V and 4 bases at J, leaving 13 bases unmatched. Germline V gene data show CDR1 as KGHDR and CDR2 as SFDVKD.

This clonotype was detected a few times. CDR3 amino acids: CSARKDEQYF. The CDR3 nucleotides are TGCAGTGCTAGAAAGGACGAGCAGTACTTC. The chain joins TRBV20-1 to TRBJ2-7, with D unclear. Germline V lookup: CDR1 DFQATT, CDR2 SNEGSKA (reference sequence). CDR3 length: 10 residues. Trimming shortened V by 2 bases and J by 5 bases, and 4 bases separated the two germline ends.

This clonotype showed up many times. J is TRBJ2-1 and V is TRBV20-1, with a weak D call TRBD2 (7 bases). CDR1 is DFQATT, CDR2 SNEGSKA, per germline (reference sequence). Trimming shortened V by 3 bases and J by 2 bases, and 20 bases separated the two germline ends. The length of the CDR3 is 17 residues. CDR3 in DNA: TGCAGTGCTAGGGGGGGCAAAGCGGGACCCGCCTACAATGAGCAGTTCTTC. This translates into CSARGGKAGPAYNEQFF.

This clonotype was counted only a few times. The V call is TRBV10-3, the J call TRBJ1-4; TRBD1 might be the D (5 bases). The CDR3 runs to 13 residues. The V gene lost 3 bases and the J gene lost 6 bases, with 8 bases spanning the gap. Germline V CDR1 and CDR2: ENHRY, SYGVKD. This CDR3 reads CAISDGADEKLFF. CDR3 bases: TGTGCCATCAGTGATGGGGCGGATGAAAAACTGTTTTTT.

The CDR3 bases are TGCGCCAGCAGTGAGACTAGCGGGAGTTTAGATGAGCAGTTCTTC. It encodes CASSETSGSLDEQFF. The chain couples TRBV10-1 to TRBJ2-1; 11 bases align to TRBD2. The ends lost 2 bases at V and 8 bases at J; junction bases unmatched: 5. The CDR3 loop spans 15 amino acids. In germline, CDR1 is WNHNN, CDR2 SYGVQD (reference sequence).

At least ten counts were recorded for this clonotype. The chain carries TRBV9 and TRBJ2-5; D may correspond to TRBD1 or TRBD2 (5 bases each). Trimming removed 4 bases at V and 1 base at J, with 23 bases between. Germline CDR1 and CDR2: SGDLS and YYNGEE. The CDR3 runs 18 residues. CDR3 region: CASSPREQGSPRQETQYF. In nucleotides, the CDR3 is TGTGCCAGCAGCCCCAGGGAGCAGGGTAGTCCTCGCCAAGAGACCCAGTACTTC.

In this sample, this clonotype turned up many times. The chain joins TRBV2 to TRBJ1-4, with 8 bases identical to TRBD1. With V trimmed by 6 bases and J by 3 bases, 3 bases remained unmatched. The CDR3 covers 14 residues. The germline CDR1 and CDR2 sequences are SNHLY and FYNNEI. The CDR3: CASRQGVSNEKLFF. The CDR3 DNA reads as TGTGCCAGCAGACAGGGGGTATCTAATGAAAAACTGTTTTTT. The full variable domain, completed using reference TRBV2 and TRBJ1-4, is EPEVTQTPSHQVTQMGQEVILRCVPISNHLYFYWYRQILGQKVEFLVSFYNNEISEKSEIFDDQFSVERPDGSNFTLKIRSTKLEDSAMYFCASRQGVSNEKLFFGSGTQLSVL.

This clonotype was seen ten or more times. The gene calls are TRBV20-1 and TRBJ2-7; 8 nucleotides align to TRBD2. This CDR3 spans 13 amino acids. V lost 5 bases, J lost 2 bases, and 5 bases stayed unmatched. Germline-derived CDR1 and CDR2 are DFQATT and SNEGSKA (reference sequence). The CDR3 sequence: CSAPGLGAYEQYF. The CDR3, as DNA: TGCAGTGCTCCGGGACTAGGGGCCTACGAGCAGTACTTC.

This clonotype came up many times. The rearrangement links TRBV9 to TRBJ1-1; no reliable D call. CDR3 length: 12 amino acids. Per the germline V gene, CDR1 is SGDLS and CDR2 is YYNGEE. Trimming removed 0 bases from V and 8 bases from J, with 8 bases in between. As DNA, the CDR3 is TGTGCCAGCAGCGTAGAAGAACTCGAAGCTTTCTTT. It is translated as CASSVEELEAFF.